This T cell receptor beta chain was recovered during a study of technical replicates of blood from a handful of donors (dated by TCRdb to 2016 to 2017). The V end loses 4 bases and the J end loses 8 bases, and a stretch of 14 bases separates them. Looking up the germline V gene yields CDR1 SGHTA and CDR2 FQGTGA. The CDR3 numbers 13 residues from cysteine through phenylalanine. Only CDR3 DNA remains: 39 bases, in frame from the first base. This clone was detected once. It lacks a known antigen. It has no much larger one-base neighbor in the sample; base qualities were not kept. Library preparation employed the immunoSEQ multiplex PCR assay. TCRdb retrieved this table from immuneACCESS and kept in-frame rearrangements only. Not all clones are present; in checked studies, unresolved V genes account for under half, and no reason is known for the remainder. The sample profile shows 45,000 to 55,000 clones; approximately 95% of them were found once. 0.39% of the sample belongs to the ten largest clones.

The rearranged chain carries TRBV7-3 and TRBJ1-2; TRBD1 is possibly the D segment (6 matching bases). This receptor was taken from a human donor in good health. The source material was T cells isolated from PBMCs. The bases read TGTGCCAGCAGCTATAACAGGGACGTCGGCTACACCTTC. This translates into CASSYNRDVGYTF. When the CDR3 is completed using the reference TRBV7-3 and TRBJ1-2 genes on either side, the full variable domain is GAGVSQTPSNKVTEKGKYVELRCDPISGHTALYWYRQSLGQGPEFLIYFQGTGAADDSGLPNDRFFAVRPEGSVSTLKIQRTERGDSAVYLCASSYNRDVGYTFGSGTRLTVV.